This is a list of T cell receptor beta chains from one sample in a study of cytomegalovirus exposure and HLA in healthy donors. The repertoire was sequenced with immunoSEQ multiplex PCR; TCRdb's copy has only in-frame clones and lacks some. Of 150,000 or so clones in the sample, roughly 68% are singletons; the top ten hold 8.5% to 12%. What was sequenced was PBMCs. The receptors originated from a man aged 25 to 40 in good health and CMV-seropositive. CDR3s include the opening cysteine and the closing phenylalanine or tryptophan. D genes are given only for firm matches. Some rows have no size entry. The others give once, few or many, or a class for an expanded clone.

TRBJ2-2 | TRBV27 | few | TRBD2 | CASSLLGTSGMYTGELFF | TGTGCCAGCAGTTTATTGGGGACTAGCGGGATGTACACCGGGGAGCTGTTTTTT
TRBJ2-2 | TRBV30 | - | TRBD2 | CAWSGLTSGNTGELFF | TGTGCCTGGAGTGGTCTAACTAGCGGTAACACCGGGGAGCTGTTTTTT
TRBJ2-7 | TRBV6-5 | - | - | CASSYSGELSYEQYF | TGTGCCAGCAGTTACTCGGGAGAGCTCTCCTACGAGCAGTACTTC
TRBJ1-3 | TRBV6-5 | - | - | CASSRGSGNTIYF | TGTGCCAGCAGCAGGGGTTCTGGAAACACCATATATTTT
TRBJ2-2 | TRBV10-1 | few | - | CASSESPSLTGELFF | TGCGCCAGCAGTGAGTCGCCTAGTCTGACCGGGGAGCTGTTTTTT
TRBJ1-1 | TRBV7-9 | - | TRBD1 | CASTDTGVNTEAFF | TGTGCCAGCACCGATACAGGGGTGAACACTGAAGCTTTCTTT
TRBJ2-7 | TRBV7-9 | few | - | CSSSLFSGVSRPYEQYF | TGTTCCAGCAGCTTATTTTCGGGGGTTTCTAGGCCTTACGAGCAGTACTTC
TRBJ2-3 | TRBV2 | - | - | CARGDSPTDTQYF | TGTGCCAGGGGGGACTCGCCCACAGATACGCAGTATTTT
TRBJ1-2 | TRBV15 | - | - | CATSKRAGDQGYTF | TGTGCCACCAGCAAAAGAGCAGGGGATCAAGGCTACACCTTC
TRBJ1-2 | TRBV6-6 | few | - | CASSYSSTANYGYTF | TGTGCCAGCAGTTACAGCTCTACAGCTAACTATGGCTACACCTTC
TRBJ2-3 | TRBV10-3 | - | TRBD2 | CAISGGSDADTQYF | TGTGCCATCAGTGGCGGGAGTGATGCAGATACGCAGTATTTT
TRBJ1-4 | TRBV19 | - | - | CASSIGTPHEKLFF | TGTGCCAGTAGTATAGGTACTCCCCATGAAAAACTGTTTTTT
TRBJ2-2 | TRBV6-4 | once | TRBD2 | CASSDSRSSGRAYTGELFF | TGTGCCAGCAGTGACTCGAGATCAAGCGGGAGGGCCTACACCGGGGAGCTGTTTTTT
TRBJ1-1 | TRBV6-5 | - | - | CASSPRGKGNTEAFF | TGTGCCAGCAGCCCAAGGGGGAAGGGGAACACTGAAGCTTTCTTT
TRBJ2-2 | TRBV9 | - | TRBD2 | CASSVETGGMTGELFF | TGTGCCAGCAGCGTAGAGACGGGAGGTATGACCGGGGAGCTGTTTTTT
TRBJ2-2 | TRBV4-1 | once | TRBD2 | CASSQDFAGLAVTGELFF | TGCGCCAGCAGCCAAGATTTTGCTGGACTAGCGGTAACCGGGGAGCTGTTTTTT
TRBJ2-7 | TRBV6-6 | - | - | CASNYTPDRNYDEQYF | TGTGCCAGCAACTACACGCCCGACAGGAATTATGACGAGCAGTACTTC
TRBJ2-1 | TRBV14 | - | TRBD2 | CASSQDRGTSGSNEQFF | TGTGCCAGCAGCCAAGATCGGGGGACTAGCGGGAGCAATGAGCAGTTCTTC
TRBJ2-7 | TRBV5-1 | - | TRBD2 | CASSLAGGSRPYEQYF | TGCGCCAGCAGCTTGGCCGGGGGGAGCCGCCCCTACGAGCAGTACTTC
TRBJ2-1 | TRBV7-9 | - | TRBD2 | CASRGTGLAGVKQFF | TGTGCCAGCAGAGGGACGGGACTAGCGGGAGTCAAGCAGTTCTTC
TRBJ2-3 | TRBV4-1 | once | - | CASSQEVRGHWPDTQYF | TGCGCCAGCAGCCAAGAAGTTCGCGGACATTGGCCAGATACGCAGTATTTT
TRBJ2-1 | TRBV5-1 | - | TRBD1 | CASSLVGQGYNEQFF | TGCGCCAGCAGCTTGGTGGGACAGGGATACAATGAGCAGTTCTTC
TRBJ2-1 | TRBV4-2 | - | TRBD2 | CASSQEGGAGNEQFF | TGTGCCAGCAGCCAAGAGGGGGGAGCGGGAAATGAGCAGTTCTTC
TRBJ2-6 | TRBV18 | - | TRBD1 | CASRPPTGGRNSGANVLTF | TGTGCCAGCCGCCCCCCAACAGGGGGCCGCAACTCTGGGGCCAACGTCCTGACTTTC
TRBJ2-1 | TRBV11-3 | - | - | CASSLNSANEQFF | TGTGCCAGCAGCCTAAATAGCGCCAATGAGCAGTTCTTC